This T cell receptor (beta chain) was sequenced in a study of blood T cell repertoires in COVID-19. Per the germline V gene, CDR1 is SGHTA and CDR2 is FQGNSA. CDR3 length: 14 residues. With 1 base clipped from V and 10 bases from J, the junction kept 4 bases outside the gene matches. Measured with immunoSEQ multiplex PCR; TCRdb has only the in-frame clones, and not every one. Of about 180,000 clones listed, around nine tenths are singletons. This chain uses TRBV7-2 with TRBJ1-6; TRBD1 aligns across 7 bases. The sample consisted of peripheral blood. The TCR comes from a man aged 50 to 59 with acute or convalescent COVID-19. The chain's CDR3 is CASSLVTGESPLHF. Written as DNA, the CDR3 is TGTGCCAGCAGCTTAGTAACAGGGGAATCACCCCTCCACTTT.